The source of this T cell receptor beta chain is a study of T cell repertoires in ileal Crohn's disease. Study summary: M6 samples are neoterminal ileum biopsies from postoperative colonoscopy.

Sequenced by immunoSEQ multiplex PCR; TCRdb stores in-frame clones only, minus some. The data contain about 9,400 clones, around 73% of them seen just once; the ten biggest clones take up around 19%. V was clipped by 1 base and J by 2 bases, with 10 bases between them. This CDR3 has 15 amino acids. Per germline, CDR1 SGDLS and CDR2 YYNGEE. Time point indicated: neoterminal ileum biopsy at postoperative endoscopy, about 6 months after surgery. Patients were adults with ileal or ileocolonic Crohn's disease needing resection. V is TRBV9 and J is TRBJ1-3, with D perhaps TRBD1 (6 bases). The sequence derives from an adult with Crohn's disease. Material for sequencing was ileal tissue. CDR3 residues: CASSVKGGPGNTIYF. The CDR3 coding sequence is TGTGCCAGCAGCGTAAAAGGGGGACCTGGAAACACCATATATTTT.